The 21 T cell receptor beta chains in this list originate from one sample, sequenced in a study of OX40 agonist ivuxolimab in advanced cancers. The protocol was immunoSEQ multiplex PCR, while the TCRdb copy is restricted to in-frame clones and leaves out a portion. Of tens of thousands of clones in the sample, 85% to 90% were seen once. The sample in question was CD4+ or CD8+ T cells sorted from blood, obtained in a trial of the OX40 agonist ivuxolimab. The receptors come from an adult with an advanced solid tumor such as melanoma, head and neck, liver or kidney cancer.

This clone was seen a single time. V gene TRBV7-2 combines with J gene TRBJ2-1, with 11 bases that match TRBD2. The CDR3 sequence is 16 residues long. V lost 5 bases, J lost 4 bases, and 7 bases stayed unmatched. Per the germline V gene, CDR1 is SGHTA and CDR2 is FQGNSA. The CDR3 reads CASSNRLAGSYNEQFF. The CDR3 nucleotides read TGTGCCAGCAGCAATCGACTAGCGGGATCATACAATGAGCAGTTCTTC.

The sample holds a few counts of this clone. The V call is TRBV20-1, the J call TRBJ2-7; D unclear. V was pared by 4 bases and J by 7 bases, with 11 bases between. CDR3 length equals 11 residues. Per the germline V gene, CDR1 is DFQATT and CDR2 is SNEGSKA (reference sequence). For the CDR3, the DNA is TGCAGTGCTACGCAGGCGGCGGAGCAGTACTTC. This sequence encodes CSATQAAEQYF.

This clone was observed a few times. The V call is TRBV5-4, the J call TRBJ1-2; weak D call: TRBD1 (6 bases). There are 13 residues in the CDR3. Trimming removed 0 bases at V and 4 bases at J, with 7 bases between. Germline loops: CDR1 SGHNT, CDR2 YYREEE (reference sequence). The CDR3 is CASSLDRVYGYTF. CDR3 coding DNA: TGTGCCAGCAGCTTGGACAGGGTCTATGGCTACACCTTC.

This clone is labeled as medium-sized (0.01 to 0.1%). This sequence joins TRBV2 and TRBJ1-5; D is possibly TRBD1 (6 bases). Germline CDR1 reads SNHLY; CDR2 reads FYNNEI. There are 13 residues in the CDR3. Deletions cut 5 bases from V and 6 bases from J, with 11 bases between. Written as DNA, the CDR3 is TGTGCCAGCAGTACAGGGTTCGGTCAGCCCCAGCATTTT. It yields the protein CASSTGFGQPQHF.

This chain joins TRBV6-5 and TRBJ1-2; weak D call: TRBD1 (5 bases). This CDR3 contains 13 residues. The V end was cut by 6 bases, the J end by 4 bases, with 12 bases between. The germline CDR1 and CDR2 sequences are MNHEY and SVGAGI. The CDR3 region is CASSPGTVYGYTF. In nucleotides, the CDR3 is TGTGCCAGCAGCCCCGGGACGGTCTATGGCTACACCTTC.

The V and J genes are TRBV6-1 and TRBJ2-3; 7 nucleotides align to TRBD2. Trimming cost V 1 base and J 4 bases; bases outside gene matches: 2. This CDR3 has 14 residues. The germline V gene has CDR1 MNHNS and CDR2 SASEGT. CDR3 loop: CASSEGLASDTQYF. Written as DNA, the CDR3 is TGTGCCAGCAGTGAAGGACTAGCATCAGATACGCAGTATTTT.

This sequence joins TRBV21-1 and TRBJ2-5; TRBD2 is the table's D call, not checked against the DNA. TRBV21-1 is classified as a pseudogene. This CDR3 comprises 18 residues. CDR3 nucleotide sequence: TGTGCCAGCAGCGTACCGGGACTAGCGGGGACGTACCAAGAGACCCAGTACTTC. This codes for CASSVPGLAGTYQETQYF.

The chain employs TRBV7-2 and TRBJ1-1; D not resolved. From germline, CDR1 is SGHTA and CDR2 FQGNSA. The V gene lost 2 bases and the J gene lost 1 base, with 11 bases spanning the gap. The CDR3 runs to 15 residues. The CDR3 loop reads CASSLSQDQNTEAFF. The CDR3 DNA is TGTGCCAGCAGCTTATCGCAGGACCAGAACACTGAAGCTTTCTTT.

CDR3 coding DNA: TGCGCCAGCAGCGAACAGGGCACAGATACGCAGTATTTT. This codes for CASSEQGTDTQYF. V is TRBV5-1 and J is TRBJ2-3; D might be TRBD1 (5 bases). This CDR3 has 13 amino acids. Germline assignment: CDR1 SGHRS and CDR2 YFSETQ. V shed 4 bases and J shed 1 base, with 7 bases lying between them.

V is TRBV7-9 and J is TRBJ2-1; TRBD2 agrees at 9 bases. CDR1 and CDR2 (germline): SEHNR, FQNEAQ (reference sequence). This CDR3 region has 15 residues. V shed 2 bases, J shed 6 bases, and the junction held 5 bases outside the gene matches. This chain's CDR3 is CASSLRAGGPNEQFF. Here the CDR3 DNA reads TGTGCCAGCAGCTTACGGGCGGGAGGGCCCAATGAGCAGTTCTTC.

The chain employs TRBV6-1 and TRBJ2-7, with TRBD2 matching over 9 bases. The CDR3 spans 13 residues. Germline CDR1 reads MNHNS; CDR2 reads SASEGT. J gave up 3 bases and V 5 bases, and 2 bases lay outside the gene matches. The CDR3 here is CASSLSGSYEQYF. CDR3 in DNA: TGTGCCAGCAGTCTTAGCGGGAGCTACGAGCAGTACTTC.

The chain has TRBV4-1 and TRBJ1-5, with 9 bases that match TRBD1. CDR1 is MGHRA and CDR2 is YSYEKL in the germline V gene. V trimming: 1 base; J trimming: 4 bases; junction bases outside the gene matches: 5. The CDR3 has 16 amino acids. CDR3 in DNA: TGCGCCAGCAGCCAAGGAGGGACAGGGAGGAATCAGCCCCAGCATTTT. This codes for CASSQGGTGRNQPQHF.

The chain couples TRBV10-2 to TRBJ2-3, with 11 bases matching TRBD2. CDR3 size: 14 residues. In germline, CDR1 is WSHSY, CDR2 SAAADI. V gave up 4 bases and J gave up 3 bases; unmatched junction bases: 0. The DNA of the CDR3 is TGCGCCAGCAGTGGACTAGCGGGGACAGATACGCAGTATTTT. Translated: CASSGLAGTDTQYF.

The gene calls are TRBV29-1 and TRBJ1-2, with D maybe TRBD1 (6 bases). Germline CDR1 reads SQVTM; CDR2 reads ANQGSEA. The CDR3 contains 14 residues. V lost 1 base to trimming and J lost 8 bases, with 17 bases between them. CDR3 sequence (DNA): TGCAGCGTTGAAGGGGGGGGCCCGGGTGAAGGCTACACCTTC. Translated: CSVEGGGPGEGYTF. Full variable domain (remainder filled in from reference TRBV29-1 and TRBJ1-2): SAVISQKPSRDICQRGTSLTIQCQVDSQVTMMFWYRQQPGQSLTLIATANQGSEATYESGFVIDKFPISRPNLTFSTLTVSNMSPEDSSIYLCSVEGGGPGEGYTFGSGTRLTVV.

This clone was counted between two and nine times. The CDR3 DNA reads as TGCGCCAGCAGCTCCCCCAGGATGGAGGGCTACACCTTC. It specifies CASSSPRMEGYTF. The V call is TRBV5-1, the J call TRBJ1-2; D call uncertain. V was shortened by 3 bases and J by 8 bases, with 14 bases between the two germline ends. Per germline, CDR1 SGHRS and CDR2 YFSETQ. The CDR3 is 13 amino acids.

The rearrangement uses TRBV7-9 and TRBJ2-3; D call uncertain. The ends were cut back, 1 base at V and 2 bases at J, with 7 bases in the middle. The CDR3 has 14 residues. The germline CDR1 and CDR2 sequences are SEHNR and FQNEAQ (reference sequence). The DNA for the CDR3 is TGTGCCAGCAGCTTAGACTCGACCACAGATACGCAGTATTTT. Its translation is CASSLDSTTDTQYF.

This clone was found once. The V and J genes are TRBV9 and TRBJ2-3; no reliable D call. Germline CDR1 SGDLS, CDR2 YYNGEE. The CDR3 totals 16 residues. With 0 bases removed from V and 1 base from J, the gap between germline ends came to 12 bases. The DNA of the CDR3 is TGTGCCAGCAGCGTAGCCGGTTCAGCGCGCACAGATACGCAGTATTTT. Protein sequence: CASSVAGSARTDTQYF.

The rearrangement joins TRBV5-1 to TRBJ2-1; D is ambiguous. This CDR3 has 14 residues. Germline V CDR1 and CDR2: SGHRS, YFSETQ. V dropped 0 bases and J dropped 3 bases, with 7 bases sitting between them. The CDR3 reads CASSLEEIYNEQFF. For the CDR3, the DNA is TGCGCCAGCAGCTTGGAAGAGATCTACAATGAGCAGTTCTTC. Drawing the rest from reference TRBV5-1 and TRBJ2-1, the complete variable domain is KAGVTQTPRYLIKTRGQQVTLSCSPISGHRSVSWYQQTPGQGLQFLFEYFSETQRNKGNFPGRFSGRQFSNSRSEMNVSTLELGDSALYLCASSLEEIYNEQFFGPGTRLTVL.

This clone was seen a handful of times. The gene calls are TRBV19 and TRBJ2-6; possible D gene TRBD2, 6 bases. This CDR3 spans 16 amino acids. The germline gives CDR1 LNHDA, CDR2 SQIVND (reference sequence). V was shortened by 5 bases and J by 0 bases, with 11 bases between the two germline ends. The CDR3 nucleotides are TGTGCCAGTAGTCCGAACGGGGGCTCTGGGGCCAACGTCCTGACTTTC. Translating gives CASSPNGGSGANVLTF.

The CDR3 sequence: CASSPRGGTGGILAYF. CDR3 nucleotides: TGTGCCAGCAGCCCAAGGGGCGGGACAGGGGGGATACTTGCGTACTTC. The V and J genes are TRBV28 and TRBJ2-7; TRBD1 agrees at 11 bases. Germline CDR1 reads MDHEN; CDR2 reads SYDVKM. The CDR3 consists of 16 residues. Trimming cost V 6 bases and J 12 bases; bases outside gene matches: 19.

V and J are TRBV9 and TRBJ2-2; the match to TRBD2 covers 10 bases. The V gene end was trimmed by 3 bases and the J gene end by 3 bases; junction bases not matched to a gene: 2. The germline V gene has CDR1 SGDLS and CDR2 YYNGEE. The CDR3 contains 15 residues. CDR3 DNA: TGTGCCAGCAGCGCCGGACTAGCGGACACCGGGGAGCTGTTTTTT. It encodes CASSAGLADTGELFF.